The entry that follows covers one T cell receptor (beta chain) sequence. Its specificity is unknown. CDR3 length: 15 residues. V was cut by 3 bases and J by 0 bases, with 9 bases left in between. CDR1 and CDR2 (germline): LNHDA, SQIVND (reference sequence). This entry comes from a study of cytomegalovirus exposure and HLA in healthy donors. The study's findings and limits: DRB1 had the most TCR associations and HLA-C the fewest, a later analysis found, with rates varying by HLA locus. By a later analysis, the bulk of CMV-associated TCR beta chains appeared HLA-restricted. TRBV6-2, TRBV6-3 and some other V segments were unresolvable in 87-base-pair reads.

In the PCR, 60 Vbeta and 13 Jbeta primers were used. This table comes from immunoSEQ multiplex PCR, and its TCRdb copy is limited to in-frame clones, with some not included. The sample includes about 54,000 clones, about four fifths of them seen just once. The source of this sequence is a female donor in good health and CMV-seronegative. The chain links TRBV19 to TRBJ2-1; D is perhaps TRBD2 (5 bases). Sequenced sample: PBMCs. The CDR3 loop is CASSIEGSSYNEQFF. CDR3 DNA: TGTGCCAGTAGTATTGAGGGAAGCTCCTACAATGAGCAGTTCTTC.